The 21 T cell receptor beta chains reported below all come from one sample, sequenced in a study of T cell repertoires in cytomegalovirus infection. TCRdb ran MiXCR on the reads and lists one entry per CDR3 protein. Altogether 290,000 or so distinct CDR3 sequences are present, about 25% being singletons, with the ten largest covering 14%. The sequenced sample consisted of PBMCs. Receptor source: a human donor in good health (CMV status not recorded). Some clones in this sample may be carry-over from other donors' samples.

This clonotype was seen ten or more times. The chain is built from TRBV7-3 and TRBJ2-5; 10 bases map to TRBD2. The V and J ends lost 2 bases and 2 bases, in that order; junction bases with no gene match: 11. Per the germline V gene, CDR1 is SGHTA and CDR2 is FQGTGA. The CDR3 totals 18 residues. As DNA, the CDR3 is TGTGCCAGCAGCTTAGCCGGCCAACTAGCGGGGCTACAAGAGACCCAGTACTTC. This sequence encodes CASSLAGQLAGLQETQYF. Looking up the rest from reference TRBV7-3 and TRBJ2-5 gives the full variable domain: GAGVSQTPSNKVTEKGKYVELRCDPISGHTALYWYRQSLGQGPEFLIYFQGTGAADDSGLPNDRFFAVRPEGSVSTLKIQRTERGDSAVYLCASSLAGQLAGLQETQYFGPGTRLLVL.

In this sample, this clonotype turned up many times. This sequence joins TRBV7-2 and TRBJ1-2, with D unresolved. V was pared by 7 bases and J by 7 bases, with 19 bases between. CDR3 length: 14 residues. CDR1 is SGHTA, CDR2 FQGNSA, per germline. In nucleotides, the CDR3 is TGTGCCAGCACTGAAAGGGCAGCTTTGGGTGGCTACACCTTC. Translated: CASTERAALGGYTF.

J is TRBJ2-7 and V is TRBV30; D is unclear. The V and J ends lost 1 base and 3 bases respectively, with 13 bases between them. CDR3 length equals 14 residues. Germline assignment: CDR1 GTSNPN and CDR2 SVGIG (reference sequence). The CDR3 DNA sequence: TGTGCCTGGAGTGGCCAGCCCCCCGACTACGAGCAGTACTTC. It specifies CAWSGQPPDYEQYF.

This clonotype came up a few times. The chain has TRBV2 and TRBJ2-6, with 7 bases aligning to TRBD1. The CDR3 loop spans 17 amino acids. Per the germline V gene, CDR1 is SNHLY and CDR2 is FYNNEI. V shed 5 bases, J shed 2 bases, and the junction held 9 bases outside the gene matches. CDR3 DNA sequence: TGTGCCAGCAGTTTACCGGGACAGACACCTGGGGCCAACGTCCTGACTTTC. Residues: CASSLPGQTPGANVLTF. Complete variable domain (other parts from reference TRBV2 and TRBJ2-6): EPEVTQTPSHQVTQMGQEVILRCVPISNHLYFYWYRQILGQKVEFLVSFYNNEISEKSEIFDDQFSVERPDGSNFTLKIRSTKLEDSAMYFCASSLPGQTPGANVLTFGAGSRLTVL.

This clonotype was picked up many times. CDR3 in DNA: TGTGCCAGCAGCTTAGGTGGGAGTGGCAATGAGCAGTTCTTC. It translates to CASSLGGSGNEQFF. V and J are TRBV11-3 and TRBJ2-1; D is perhaps TRBD2 (5 bases). V was shortened by 1 base and J by 6 bases, with 10 bases between the two germline ends. This CDR3 has 14 amino acids. The V gene's germline CDR1 is SGHNT and CDR2 YENEEA. Complete variable domain (other parts from reference TRBV11-3 and TRBJ2-1): EAGVVQSPRYKIIEKKQPVAFWCNPISGHNTLYWYLQNLGQGPELLIRYENEEAVDDSQLPKDRFSAERLKGVDSTLKIQPAELGDSAVYLCASSLGGSGNEQFFGPGTRLTVL.

A few counts support this clonotype. The V and J genes are TRBV29-1 and TRBJ2-7; D ambiguous. With 4 bases removed from V and 0 bases from J, the gap between germline ends came to 7 bases. The CDR3 has 12 amino acids. Germline V gene sequence: CDR1 SQVTM, CDR2 ANQGSEA. The chain's CDR3 is CSVGASSYEQYF. CDR3 sequence (DNA): TGCAGCGTTGGCGCCAGCTCCTACGAGCAGTACTTC.

The chain employs TRBV2 and TRBJ2-1, with no clear D. Trimming cost V 7 bases and J 1 base, with 11 bases left between them. Germline loops: CDR1 SNHLY, CDR2 FYNNEI. This CDR3 spans 14 amino acids. This CDR3 is CASIPPASYNEQFF. The CDR3 coding sequence is TGTGCCAGCATCCCCCCAGCGTCCTACAATGAGCAGTTCTTC. Supplemented by reference TRBV2 and TRBJ2-1, the full variable domain reads EPEVTQTPSHQVTQMGQEVILRCVPISNHLYFYWYRQILGQKVEFLVSFYNNEISEKSEIFDDQFSVERPDGSNFTLKIRSTKLEDSAMYFCASIPPASYNEQFFGPGTRLTVL.

The table lists this clonotype with many counts. The chain couples TRBV7-2 to TRBJ2-3; 7 bases agree with TRBD1. Trimming cost V 5 bases and J 0 bases; bases outside gene matches: 2. The CDR3 covers 14 residues. Germline CDR1 is SGHTA and CDR2 is FQGNSA. The CDR3 sequence: CASSPQGSTDTQYF. The CDR3 nucleotides are TGTGCCAGCAGCCCACAGGGGAGCACAGATACGCAGTATTTT.

This clonotype was detected many times. The J gene is TRBJ1-2, the V gene TRBV7-2, with unresolved D. Germline V gene sequence: CDR1 SGHTA, CDR2 FQGNSA. V lost 2 bases and J 8 bases, leaving 9 bases between the germline ends. The CDR3 contains 12 residues. CDR3 residues: CASSLHPPGYTF. DNA of the CDR3: TGTGCCAGCAGCTTACATCCCCCGGGCTACACCTTC.

This clonotype was detected many times. The chain uses TRBV7-8 and TRBJ1-1; no reliable D call. V was cut by 1 base and J by 7 bases, with 7 bases left in between. Germline CDR1 and CDR2: SGHVS and FQNEAQ. This CDR3 has 12 residues. The CDR3 DNA is TGTGCCAGCAGCTTAGTTGGGCTTGAAGCTTTCTTT. This codes for CASSLVGLEAFF.

This clonotype was counted between two and nine times. The CDR3 bases are TGTGCCAGCAGTCCCCCACGGGTGAACACTGAAGCTTTCTTT. It codes for CASSPPRVNTEAFF. V usage is TRBV28 and J usage is TRBJ1-1; no clear D gene. This CDR3 spans 14 amino acids. Looked up from germline, CDR1 is MDHEN and CDR2 is SYDVKM. Trimming pared 5 bases from V and 0 bases from J, leaving 10 bases between.

V and J are TRBV20-1 and TRBJ2-5; TRBD1 agrees at 8 bases. The V and J ends lost 3 bases and 4 bases, in that order; junction bases with no gene match: 1. The germline CDR1 and CDR2 sequences are DFQATT and SNEGSKA (reference sequence). The CDR3 has 12 amino acids. CDR3 coding DNA: TGCAGTGCTAGTGGACAGGGAGAGACCCAGTACTTC. This gives the protein CSASGQGETQYF.

The rearrangement links TRBV7-8 to TRBJ2-5, with D possibly being TRBD1 or TRBD2 (6 bases each). Trimming left V 2 bases short and J 2 bases short, with 12 bases between. This CDR3 is 15 amino acids long. Germline CDR1 reads SGHVS; CDR2 reads FQNEAQ. The CDR3 nucleotides are TGTGCCAGCAGCTTATGGGGGGCAGGGCAAGAGACCCAGTACTTC. Translated: CASSLWGAGQETQYF.

This clonotype was seen a few times. The chain employs TRBV7-9 and TRBJ1-6; D is ambiguous. CDR1 is SEHNR and CDR2 is FQNEAQ in the germline V gene (reference sequence). V was pared by 5 bases and J by 6 bases, with 14 bases between. The CDR3 consists of 15 residues. This CDR3 reads CASSPPTPVNSPLHF. CDR3 DNA: TGTGCCAGCAGCCCACCCACGCCAGTTAATTCACCCCTCCACTTT.

The V and J genes are TRBV6-6 and TRBJ2-7; 7 bases are shared with TRBD1. Germline V CDR1 and CDR2: MNHNY, SVGAGI (reference sequence). The CDR3 is made up of 15 amino acids. Trimming removed 5 bases from V and 3 bases from J; junction bases left unmatched: 10. In DNA form, the CDR3 reads TGTGCCAGCAGTCCCACCCGACAGGGTTTCTACGAGCAGTACTTC. This translates into CASSPTRQGFYEQYF.

J is TRBJ2-7 and V is TRBV7-9; D may be TRBD1 (5 bases). Germline lookup yields CDR1 SEHNR and CDR2 FQNEAQ (reference sequence). The CDR3 runs 15 residues. V shed 5 bases and J shed 5 bases, with 19 bases lying between them. CDR3 region: CASSVTFRGLDEQYF. The CDR3 nucleotides read TGTGCCAGCAGCGTGACCTTTAGGGGCCTAGACGAGCAGTACTTC.

CDR3 residues: CASSSGAPVIEQFF. The CDR3 nucleotides are TGTGCCAGCAGCTCGGGGGCCCCAGTTATTGAGCAGTTCTTC. The chain has TRBV2 and TRBJ2-1; TRBD1 or TRBD2 may be the D gene (6 bases each). V lost 6 bases to trimming and J lost 9 bases, with 18 bases between them. The CDR3 totals 14 residues. CDR1 and CDR2 (germline): SNHLY, FYNNEI.

The sample holds many counts of this clonotype. This chain connects TRBV7-2 to TRBJ1-5, with TRBD1 as a possible D gene (6 bases). CDR3 length: 16 residues. CDR1 and CDR2 from the germline V gene are SGHTA and FQGNSA. Trimming took off 5 bases at V and 2 bases at J, with 16 bases between the two ends. The CDR3, as DNA: TGTGCCAGCAGCCAGCTAGGGGGGGGGGGCAATCAGCCCCAGCATTTT. It yields the protein CASSQLGGGGNQPQHF.

The table lists this clonotype with a few counts. The chain couples TRBV2 to TRBJ2-7; the D gene is possibly TRBD1 (6 bases). In germline, CDR1 is SNHLY, CDR2 FYNNEI. V lost 8 bases to trimming and J lost 3 bases, with 11 bases between them. The CDR3 extends over 12 amino acids. This CDR3 is CASQDSFYEQYF. DNA of the CDR3: TGTGCCAGCCAGGACAGTTTCTACGAGCAGTACTTC. Variable domain in full (rest from reference TRBV2 and TRBJ2-7): EPEVTQTPSHQVTQMGQEVILRCVPISNHLYFYWYRQILGQKVEFLVSFYNNEISEKSEIFDDQFSVERPDGSNFTLKIRSTKLEDSAMYFCASQDSFYEQYFGPGTRLTVT.

Note on this clonotype: Being one base from a much bigger clone, this may be a read error. The V and J genes are TRBV28 and TRBJ1-1; TRBD1 is a possible D gene (5 bases). The V end was cut by 5 bases, the J end by 4 bases, with 8 bases between. Germline V gene sequence: CDR1 MDHEN, CDR2 SYDVKM. This CDR3 has 12 amino acids. CDR3 DNA: TGTGCCAGCAGTAACGGGGGCACTGAAGCTTTCTTT. This gives the protein CASSNGGTEAFF.

The sample holds many counts of this clonotype. The V call is TRBV7-2, the J call TRBJ2-5; 9 bases agree with TRBD2. The CDR3 consists of 18 residues. The V and J ends lost 2 bases and 5 bases, in that order; junction bases with no gene match: 15. Germline assignment: CDR1 SGHTA and CDR2 FQGNSA. The CDR3 loop reads CASSLRWGGGRAAETQYF. DNA of the CDR3: TGTGCCAGCAGCTTAAGGTGGGGGGGCGGGAGGGCCGCGGAGACCCAGTACTTC.